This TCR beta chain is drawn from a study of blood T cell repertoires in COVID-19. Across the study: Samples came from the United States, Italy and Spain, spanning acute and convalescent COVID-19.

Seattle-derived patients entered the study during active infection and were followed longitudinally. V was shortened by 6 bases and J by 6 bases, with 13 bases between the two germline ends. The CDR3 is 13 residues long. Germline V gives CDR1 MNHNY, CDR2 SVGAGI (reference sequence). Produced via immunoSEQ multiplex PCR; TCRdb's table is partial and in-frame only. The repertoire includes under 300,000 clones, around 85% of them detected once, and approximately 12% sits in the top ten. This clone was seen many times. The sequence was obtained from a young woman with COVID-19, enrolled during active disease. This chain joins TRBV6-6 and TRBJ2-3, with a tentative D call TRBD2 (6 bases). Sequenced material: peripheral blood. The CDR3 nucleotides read TGTGCCAGCAGCGATCCGGGGAGGGATACGCAGTATTTT. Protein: CASSDPGRDTQYF.